Following are 2 T cell receptor beta chains from one sample sequenced in a study of T-cell memory formation after mild COVID-19 (dated by TCRdb to about 2021). Receptor libraries were prepared by 5' RACE. These reads were obtained on an Illumina NovaSeq 6000. The raw public data were reprocessed by TCRdb itself: fastp quality trimming at Q25, MiXCR clonotype calling, in-frame beta chains only. One record per CDR3 amino acid sequence lists the most common genes and DNA. This sample gives thousands of distinct CDR3 sequences in total; about three fifths of them show up just once. The ten largest clones take up about 2.5% of the sample. The material sequenced was PBMCs or a T cell subset sorted from them (not recorded which). The receptors were sampled from an adult who had mild COVID-19 (a few samples of this study predate the infection). The sample titles of this study are shuffled in the database, so cell type and time point are left out.

This chain connects TRBV24-1 to TRBJ2-1; no firm D call. With 3 bases removed from V and 8 bases from J, the gap between germline ends came to 7 bases. This CDR3 is built from 12 residues. Germline V gene lookup returns CDR1 KGHDR and CDR2 SFDVKD. The CDR3 is CATSDLRYEQFF. The CDR3 bases are TGTGCCACCAGTGATCTTAGGTATGAGCAGTTCTTC.

CDR3 DNA sequence: TGCGCCAGCAGAACTAGCAATGAGCAGTTCTTC. Protein sequence: CASRTSNEQFF. The chain uses TRBV5-1 and TRBJ2-1; D is possibly TRBD2 (5 bases). The V end was cut by 5 bases, the J end by 6 bases, with 6 bases between. The CDR3 covers 11 residues. Germline V lookup: CDR1 SGHRS, CDR2 YFSETQ.